The 28 T cell receptor beta chains below come from one sample, sequenced in a study of T cell responses to AZD1222 COVID-19 vaccine. Profiled with immunoSEQ multiplex PCR; TCRdb holds only in-frame clones, not every one. The table records 150,000 to 200,000 clones, approximately 92% of them present only once. Sequences were derived from peripheral blood, sampled on day 0 of AZD1222 vaccination. The receptors here all came from an adult in good health.

This chain uses TRBV14 with TRBJ2-1, with D perhaps matching TRBD1 or TRBD2 (5 bases each). The germline gives CDR1 SGHDN, CDR2 FVKESK. The CDR3 extends over 15 amino acids. V lost 0 bases, J lost 5 bases, and 11 bases lay in between. The CDR3 DNA is TGTGCCAGCAGCCAAGATTACTGGGGGAACAATGAGCAGTTCTTC. Protein sequence: CASSQDYWGNNEQFF. The complete variable domain, with remaining parts taken from reference TRBV14 and TRBJ2-1, reads EAGVTQFPSHSVIEKGQTVTLRCDPISGHDNLYWYRRVMGKEIKFLLHFVKESKQDESGMPNNRFLAERTGGTYSTLKVQPAELEDSGVYFCASSQDYWGNNEQFFGPGTRLTVL.

The V call is TRBV5-4, the J call TRBJ1-4; D gene ambiguous. Germline CDR1 and CDR2: SGHNT and YYREEE (reference sequence). This CDR3 comprises 17 residues. With 2 bases removed from V and 2 bases from J, the gap between germline ends came to 16 bases. As DNA, the CDR3 is TGTGCCAGCAGCTTAATGGACCGTGACGGGACTAATGAAAAACTGTTTTTT. Protein sequence: CASSLMDRDGTNEKLFF.

As to this clone: This sample also contains other DNA sequences that code for the same CDR3. The rearrangement uses TRBV6-5 and TRBJ1-2, with a possible D match to TRBD1 (5 bases). CDR1 is MNHEY and CDR2 is SVGAGI in the germline V gene. V lost 0 bases to trimming and J lost 2 bases, with 7 bases between them. The CDR3 length is 14 residues. This CDR3 is CASSYSRDNYGYTF. The CDR3 region has the DNA TGTGCCAGCAGTTACTCGAGGGACAACTATGGCTACACCTTC.

The V call is TRBV6-6, the J call TRBJ1-5; D possibly corresponds to TRBD1 (6 bases). Germline V gives CDR1 MNHNY, CDR2 SVGAGI (reference sequence). Trimming removed 5 bases from V and 0 bases from J, with 17 bases in between. The CDR3 runs to 17 residues. CDR3 coding DNA: TGTGCCAGCAGTCGTAGACAGGCAGGGCATAGCAATCAGCCCCAGCATTTT. It is translated as CASSRRQAGHSNQPQHF.

This rearrangement joins TRBV7-9 to TRBJ1-5; no reliable D call. Germline V lookup: CDR1 SEHNR, CDR2 FQNEAQ (reference sequence). The ends were cut back, 4 bases at V and 1 base at J, with 8 bases in the middle. This CDR3 region has 14 residues. The CDR3 sequence is CASSSPPSNQPQHF. CDR3 DNA sequence: TGTGCCAGCAGCTCGCCCCCAAGCAATCAGCCCCAGCATTTT. The whole variable domain, remainder taken from reference TRBV7-9 and TRBJ1-5, is DTGVSQNPRHKITKRGQNVTFRCDPISEHNRLYWYRQTLGQGPEFLTYFQNEAQLEKSRLLSDRFSAERPKGSFSTLEIQRTEQGDSAMYLCASSSPPSNQPQHFGDGTRLSIL.

The chain combines TRBV2 with TRBJ2-5, with D perhaps matching TRBD2 (6 bases). Germline loops: CDR1 SNHLY, CDR2 FYNNEI. The V end was cut by 5 bases, the J end by 3 bases, with 25 bases between. CDR3 length: 18 residues. For the CDR3, the DNA is TGTGCCAGCAGTATTTATGTTAAGGGGAGGACCAAAAAAGAGACCCAGTACTTC. Translating gives CASSIYVKGRTKKETQYF.

This chain joins TRBV6-6 and TRBJ2-5; D may be TRBD1 (6 bases). The germline V gene encodes CDR1 MNHNY and CDR2 SVGAGI (reference sequence). The CDR3 runs 14 residues. Trimming shortened V by 8 bases and J by 2 bases, and 15 bases separated the two germline ends. CDR3 protein: CASYGPGQQETQYF. The CDR3 nucleotides read TGTGCCAGCTACGGACCTGGACAGCAAGAGACCCAGTACTTC.

This clone has a single count. The chain recombines TRBV7-9 with TRBJ2-1; TRBD1 agrees at 10 bases. The CDR3 loop spans 15 amino acids. V lost 3 bases to trimming and J lost 7 bases; unmatched junction nucleotides: 6. Germline CDR1 and CDR2: SEHNR and FQNEAQ (reference sequence). CDR3: CASSLGQGFGNEQFF. The CDR3 nucleotides read TGTGCCAGCAGCTTGGGACAGGGGTTCGGGAATGAGCAGTTCTTC.

This clone occurred once. The rearrangement joins TRBV5-1 to TRBJ1-4; D not certain. The germline V gene has CDR1 SGHRS and CDR2 YFSETQ. The V end was cut by 4 bases, the J end by 5 bases, with 9 bases between. The CDR3 consists of 13 residues. CDR3 sequence: CASSTVGNEKLFF. The CDR3 DNA is TGCGCCAGCAGCACGGTCGGGAATGAAAAACTGTTTTTT.

The chain couples TRBV4-1 to TRBJ2-1, with D maybe TRBD1 (6 bases). V gave up 4 bases and J gave up 8 bases, with 15 bases separating them. The CDR3 length is 14 residues. Germline loops: CDR1 MGHRA, CDR2 YSYEKL. In DNA, the CDR3 is TGCGCCAGCAGCCCCGGACAGCTCGAGGATGAGCAGTTCTTC. The encoded protein is CASSPGQLEDEQFF.

V is TRBV24-1 and J is TRBJ2-1; TRBD1 or TRBD2 may be the D gene (7 bases each). The CDR3 totals 14 residues. Trimming took 0 bases from V and 8 from J, leaving 10 bases between them. Germline V gene lookup returns CDR1 KGHDR and CDR2 SFDVKD. This chain's CDR3 is CATSDLAGGDEQFF. The CDR3 bases are TGTGCCACCAGTGATTTGGCAGGGGGGGATGAGCAGTTCTTC.

V and J are TRBV4-2 and TRBJ1-1, with D perhaps matching TRBD1 (5 bases). The V gene lost 5 bases and the J gene lost 7 bases, with 32 bases spanning the gap. The CDR3 totals 19 residues. The germline V gene has CDR1 LGHNA and CDR2 YNFKEQ. CDR3 DNA: TGTGCCAGCAGCTCAACTGGGCTCAGGGATTTCGGGGTAATTGGTGAAGCTTTCTTT. Its protein is CASSSTGLRDFGVIGEAFF.

The gene calls are TRBV27 and TRBJ2-7, with 8 bases matching TRBD2. The CDR3 is 16 residues long. Germline V gene data show CDR1 as MNHEY and CDR2 as SMNVEV (reference sequence). J lost 4 bases, V lost 0 bases, and 8 bases had no gene match. This CDR3 reads CASSLSSPGGGYEQYV. CDR3 DNA: TGTGCCAGCAGTTTATCGTCCCCGGGGGGGGGTTACGAGCAGTACGTC.

The genes are TRBV9 and TRBJ1-2; a possible D gene is TRBD1 (5 bases). CDR1 and CDR2 from the germline V gene are SGDLS and YYNGEE. Trimming took 0 bases from V and 0 from J, leaving 15 bases between them. The CDR3 has 17 residues. The CDR3 DNA follows: TGTGCCAGCAGCGTAGGGAGGGACTCTGAATCTAACTATGGCTACACCTTC. As protein: CASSVGRDSESNYGYTF.

The chain uses TRBV18 and TRBJ1-2, with D tentatively TRBD1 (5 bases). Germline V gene lookup returns CDR1 KGHSH and CDR2 LQKENI. The length of the CDR3 is 14 residues. The V and J ends lost 6 bases and 6 bases respectively, with 17 bases between them. CDR3 DNA sequence: TGTGCCAGCTCCCCGCGGAGGGGCGCGGATGGCTACACCTTC. It specifies CASSPRRGADGYTF.

The CDR3 protein is CASSGNGQREAFF. In nucleotides, the CDR3 is TGTGCCAGCAGCGGGAACGGACAGCGTGAAGCTTTCTTT. The chain uses TRBV9 and TRBJ1-1; D is possibly TRBD1 (6 bases). Germline V gives CDR1 SGDLS, CDR2 YYNGEE. The germline V and J ends were trimmed by 3 bases and 7 bases, with 13 bases remaining between them. This CDR3 has 13 residues.

V gene TRBV7-2 combines with J gene TRBJ1-2, with D perhaps TRBD1 (5 bases). The V end was cut by 6 bases, the J end by 4 bases, with 12 bases between. The germline CDR1 and CDR2 sequences are SGHTA and FQGNSA. The CDR3 contains 13 residues. Written as DNA, the CDR3 is TGTGCCAGCAGTTTGACAGCCCCCTATGGCTACACCTTC. This encodes CASSLTAPYGYTF.

The V and J genes are TRBV6-5 and TRBJ1-5; D not resolved. Trimming shortened V by 6 bases and J by 4 bases, and 13 bases separated the two germline ends. CDR3 size: 14 residues. In germline, CDR1 is MNHEY, CDR2 SVGAGI. DNA for the CDR3: TGTGCCAGCAGCCCCCCGGGCCCTAATCAGCCCCAGCATTTT. The encoded protein is CASSPPGPNQPQHF.

The rearrangement joins TRBV24-1 to TRBJ1-5, with TRBD1 identical over 10 bases. CDR3 length equals 15 residues. The trim removed 3 bases at V and 7 bases at J, leaving 5 bases unmatched. The germline CDR1 and CDR2 sequences are KGHDR and SFDVKD. In DNA form, the CDR3 reads TGTGCCACCAGTGATAGGGACAGGGGATTCCAGCCCCAGCATTTT. Residues: CATSDRDRGFQPQHF.

This CDR3 reads CASSLGGINTGELFF. The CDR3 DNA sequence: TGTGCCAGCAGCTTAGGAGGGATCAACACCGGGGAGCTGTTTTTT. V and J are TRBV7-2 and TRBJ2-2; maybe TRBD2 (5 bases). Trimming removed 1 base at V and 2 bases at J, with 8 bases between. CDR3 length: 15 amino acids. The germline CDR1 and CDR2 sequences are SGHTA and FQGNSA. The variable domain in full, with the rest retrieved from reference TRBV7-2 and TRBJ2-2, is GAGVSQSPSNKVTEKGKDVELRCDPISGHTALYWYRQSLGQGLEFLIYFQGNSAPDKSGLPSDRFSAERTGGSVSTLTIQRTQQEDSAVYLCASSLGGINTGELFFGEGSRLTVL.

CDR3: CASSKGPAGTARGGYEQYV. The DNA of the CDR3 is TGTGCCAGCAGCAAAGGCCCGGCGGGGACAGCTCGGGGGGGCTACGAGCAGTACGTC. The rearrangement links TRBV9 to TRBJ2-7, with a weak D call TRBD2 (8 bases). V lost 4 bases, J lost 3 bases, and 29 bases lay in between. This CDR3 has 19 residues. Germline V lookup: CDR1 SGDLS, CDR2 YYNGEE.

This chain connects TRBV5-1 to TRBJ1-1; D possibly corresponds to TRBD1 (6 bases). The CDR3 extends over 13 amino acids. Germline V lookup: CDR1 SGHRS, CDR2 YFSETQ. The ends were cut back, 5 bases at V and 3 bases at J, with 11 bases in the middle. The CDR3 nucleotides are TGCGCCAGCAGACAGCAGGGGCACACTGAAGCTTTCTTT. As protein: CASRQQGHTEAFF. Drawing the rest from reference TRBV5-1 and TRBJ1-1, the complete variable domain is KAGVTQTPRYLIKTRGQQVTLSCSPISGHRSVSWYQQTPGQGLQFLFEYFSETQRNKGNFPGRFSGRQFSNSRSEMNVSTLELGDSALYLCASRQQGHTEAFFGQGTRLTVV.

This clone has only one observation. V and J are TRBV7-9 and TRBJ2-7, with a possible D match to TRBD2 (5 bases). Germline assignment: CDR1 SEHNR and CDR2 FQNEAQ (reference sequence). Trimming cost V 0 bases and J 1 base, with 16 bases left between them. CDR3 length equals 17 residues. The CDR3, as DNA: TGTGCCAGCAGCTTAGCGCTAGGGCGGGCGACATCCTACGAGCAGTACTTC. It yields the protein CASSLALGRATSYEQYF.

The V call is TRBV7-9, the J call TRBJ2-1; 10 bases fit TRBD2. V trimming: 6 bases; J trimming: 3 bases; junction bases outside the gene matches: 14. Germline assignment: CDR1 SEHNR and CDR2 FQNEAQ (reference sequence). The CDR3 has 18 amino acids. This CDR3 reads CASRLGSQAGGDYNEQFF. CDR3 in DNA: TGTGCCAGCAGACTAGGGAGTCAAGCGGGAGGGGACTACAATGAGCAGTTCTTC.

V is TRBV9 and J is TRBJ1-3; maybe TRBD1 (5 bases). The germline gives CDR1 SGDLS, CDR2 YYNGEE. The CDR3 is made up of 18 amino acids. V gave up 4 bases and J gave up 1 base, with 21 bases separating them. The CDR3 loop is CASSLGEGSLDSGNTIYF. The CDR3 DNA reads TGTGCCAGCAGCTTAGGGGAGGGATCCTTGGATTCTGGAAACACCATATATTTT. Filled out from reference TRBV9 and TRBJ1-3, the complete variable domain reads DSGVTQTPKHLITATGQRVTLRCSPRSGDLSVYWYQQSLDQGLQFLIQYYNGEERAKGNILERFSAQQFPDLHSELNLSSLELGDSALYFCASSLGEGSLDSGNTIYFGEGSWLTVV.

This clone has only one observation. The genes are TRBV7-2 and TRBJ1-1; D is uncertain. Germline V lookup: CDR1 SGHTA, CDR2 FQGNSA. The CDR3 runs to 13 residues. The V gene lost 5 bases and the J gene lost 5 bases, with 12 bases spanning the gap. The CDR3 loop is CASSPYYATEAFF. The CDR3 region has the DNA TGTGCCAGCAGCCCATACTACGCTACTGAAGCTTTCTTT. Full variable domain (missing parts from reference TRBV7-2 and TRBJ1-1): GAGVSQSPSNKVTEKGKDVELRCDPISGHTALYWYRQSLGQGLEFLIYFQGNSAPDKSGLPSDRFSAERTGGSVSTLTIQRTQQEDSAVYLCASSPYYATEAFFGQGTRLTVV.

DNA for the CDR3: TGTGCCAGCAGCGAAATACTGGGACAGAACAATGAGCAGTTCTTC. The encoded protein is CASSEILGQNNEQFF. V usage is TRBV2 and J usage is TRBJ2-1; 7 bases map to TRBD1. Germline CDR1 and CDR2: SNHLY and FYNNEI. The junction had 10 bases not matched to a gene; V was cut back by 6 bases and J by 5 bases. CDR3 length: 15 residues.

The V gene is TRBV19, the J gene TRBJ1-1; 9 nucleotides agree with TRBD1. The CDR3 extends over 14 amino acids. Germline V lookup: CDR1 LNHDA, CDR2 SQIVND (reference sequence). The trim removed 7 bases at V and 6 bases at J, leaving 9 bases unmatched. DNA for the CDR3: TGTGCCAGTACCCTTACAGGGGGCAGGGCTGAAGCTTTCTTT. Translation: CASTLTGGRAEAFF.